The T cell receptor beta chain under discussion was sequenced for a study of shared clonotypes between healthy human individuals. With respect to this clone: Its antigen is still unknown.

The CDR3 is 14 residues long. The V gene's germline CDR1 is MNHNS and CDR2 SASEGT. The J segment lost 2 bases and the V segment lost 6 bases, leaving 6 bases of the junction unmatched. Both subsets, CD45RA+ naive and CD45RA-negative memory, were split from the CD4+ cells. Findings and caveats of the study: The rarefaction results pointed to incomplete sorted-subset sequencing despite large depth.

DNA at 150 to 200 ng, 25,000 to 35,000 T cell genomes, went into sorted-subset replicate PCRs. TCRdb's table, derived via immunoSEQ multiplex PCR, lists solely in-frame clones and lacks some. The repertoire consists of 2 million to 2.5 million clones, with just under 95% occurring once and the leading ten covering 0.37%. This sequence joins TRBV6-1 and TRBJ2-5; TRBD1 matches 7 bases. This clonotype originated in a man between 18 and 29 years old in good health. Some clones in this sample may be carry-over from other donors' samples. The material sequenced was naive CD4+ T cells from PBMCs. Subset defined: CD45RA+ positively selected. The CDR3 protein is CASRKGASQETQYF. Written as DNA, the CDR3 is TGTGCCAGCAGGAAGGGGGCCTCGCAAGAGACCCAGTACTTC.